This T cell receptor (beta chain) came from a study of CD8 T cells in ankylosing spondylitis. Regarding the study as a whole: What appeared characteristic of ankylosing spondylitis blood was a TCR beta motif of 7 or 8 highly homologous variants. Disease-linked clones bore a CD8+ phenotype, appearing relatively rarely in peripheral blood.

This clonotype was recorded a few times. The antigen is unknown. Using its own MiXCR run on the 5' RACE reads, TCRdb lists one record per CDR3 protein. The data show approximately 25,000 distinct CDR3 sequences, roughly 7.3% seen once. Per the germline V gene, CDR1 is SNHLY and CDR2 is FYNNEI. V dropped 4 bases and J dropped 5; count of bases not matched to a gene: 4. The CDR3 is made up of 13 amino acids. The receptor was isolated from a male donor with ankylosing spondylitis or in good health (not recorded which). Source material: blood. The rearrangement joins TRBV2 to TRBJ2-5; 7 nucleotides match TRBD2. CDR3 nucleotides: TGTGCCAGCAGTGGGGGACTAACGGAGACCCAGTACTTC. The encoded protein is CASSGGLTETQYF.